A selection of T cell receptor beta chains follows, all from one sample in a study of blood T cell repertoires in COVID-19. Data came from immunoSEQ multiplex PCR; TCRdb stores just in-frame clones and leaves some out. The data show 300,000 to 400,000 clones, roughly 90% seen once. Material: peripheral blood. These receptors all stem from a woman between 50 and 59 years old with active or convalescent COVID-19. CDR3s include the opening cysteine and the closing phenylalanine or tryptophan. Each record gives: clone size, D gene, V gene, J gene, CDR3 DNA, CDR3 protein. The D gene is left open where the match is weak. Where a row states a size, it is once, few, many or the class of an expanded clone; other rows omit it.

abundance: -
d_gene: -
v_gene: TRBV27
j_gene: TRBJ2-7
CDR3nt: TGTGCCAGCAGTGAACAGGGTTACGAGCAGTACTTC
CDR3aa: CASSEQGYEQYF

abundance: -
d_gene: TRBD1
v_gene: TRBV4-1
j_gene: TRBJ2-7
CDR3nt: TGCGCCAGCAGCGCATCAACAGGGGTTCCCTACGAGCAGTACTTC
CDR3aa: CASSASTGVPYEQYF

abundance: -
d_gene: TRBD1
v_gene: TRBV4-3
j_gene: TRBJ1-5
CDR3nt: TGCGCCAGCAGCCAAGTGGGGCCGGGACAGGGATTGGTGGGCAATCAGCCCCAGCATTTT
CDR3aa: CASSQVGPGQGLVGNQPQHF

abundance: -
d_gene: TRBD1
v_gene: TRBV19
j_gene: TRBJ1-4
CDR3nt: TGTGCCACACAGGGGGGGCCTAATGAAAAACTGTTTTTT
CDR3aa: CATQGGPNEKLFF

abundance: -
d_gene: -
v_gene: TRBV4-3
j_gene: TRBJ2-2
CDR3nt: TGCGCCAGCAGCCAAGATCTCAGGACTCAAAACACCGGGGAGCTGTTTTTT
CDR3aa: CASSQDLRTQNTGELFF

abundance: -
d_gene: TRBD2
v_gene: TRBV2
j_gene: TRBJ2-3
CDR3nt: TGTGCCAGCAGGACTAGCGGGAGCCGCGGCACAGATACGCAGTATTTT
CDR3aa: CASRTSGSRGTDTQYF

abundance: -
d_gene: TRBD1
v_gene: TRBV7-9
j_gene: TRBJ1-6
CDR3nt: TGTGCCAGCAGCCTTCCGGGACAGGGCTCTATTTCACCCCTCCACTTT
CDR3aa: CASSLPGQGSISPLHF

abundance: -
d_gene: TRBD2
v_gene: TRBV6-2/TRBV6-3
j_gene: TRBJ2-7
CDR3nt: TGTGCCAGCAGTTTTATAGCGGGGGGTTCCTACGAGCAGTACTTC
CDR3aa: CASSFIAGGSYEQYF

abundance: once
d_gene: -
v_gene: TRBV5-8
j_gene: TRBJ1-3
CDR3nt: TGTGCCAGCAGCTTGCGTTCTTCTTTTGGAGGGGCAGGATCTGGAAACACCATATATTTT
CDR3aa: CASSLRSSFGGAGSGNTIYF

abundance: few
d_gene: TRBD1
v_gene: TRBV19
j_gene: TRBJ1-5
CDR3nt: TGTGCCAGTAGCCCAGGACAGGGTCTTCAGCCCCAGCATTTT
CDR3aa: CASSPGQGLQPQHF

abundance: once
d_gene: -
v_gene: TRBV5-8
j_gene: TRBJ1-1
CDR3nt: TGTGCCAGCAGCTTGTTCCAGGGGACGAACACTGAAGCTTTCTTT
CDR3aa: CASSLFQGTNTEAFF

abundance: -
d_gene: TRBD1
v_gene: TRBV7-2
j_gene: TRBJ2-7
CDR3nt: TGTGCCAGCAGCCAAAATCCCGGACAGGGGGCGGGAGAGCAGTACTTC
CDR3aa: CASSQNPGQGAGEQYF

abundance: once
d_gene: -
v_gene: TRBV7-8
j_gene: TRBJ1-1
CDR3nt: TGTGCCAGCAGCAAACGGGAGGGGGGAACTGAAGCTTTCTTT
CDR3aa: CASSKREGGTEAFF

abundance: -
d_gene: -
v_gene: TRBV6-5
j_gene: TRBJ1-2
CDR3nt: TGTGCCAGCAGTTACGTGGGCTACTATGGCTACACCTTC
CDR3aa: CASSYVGYYGYTF

abundance: -
d_gene: TRBD1
v_gene: TRBV19
j_gene: TRBJ1-1
CDR3nt: TGTGCCAGTACCCCCCGGCGGGACAGGGTGAACACTGAAGCTTTCTTT
CDR3aa: CASTPRRDRVNTEAFF

abundance: -
d_gene: -
v_gene: TRBV9
j_gene: TRBJ2-2
CDR3nt: TGTGCCAGCAGCGTAGGCGGAGGGCCCGGGGAGCTGTTTTTT
CDR3aa: CASSVGGGPGELFF

abundance: once
d_gene: -
v_gene: TRBV4-2
j_gene: TRBJ1-6
CDR3nt: TGTGCCAGCAGGAACAGGGATCCACCCCTCCACTTT
CDR3aa: CASRNRDPPLHF

abundance: -
d_gene: -
v_gene: TRBV19
j_gene: TRBJ1-5
CDR3nt: TGTGCCAGTAGTATAATTACCGGGGGCAATCAGCCCCAGCATTTT
CDR3aa: CASSIITGGNQPQHF

abundance: -
d_gene: TRBD1
v_gene: TRBV7-7
j_gene: TRBJ2-7
CDR3nt: TGTGCTAGCAGCGCGGACAGGGTCAGCGAGCAGTACTTC
CDR3aa: CASSADRVSEQYF

abundance: -
d_gene: TRBD2
v_gene: TRBV5-4
j_gene: TRBJ2-1
CDR3nt: TGTGCCAGCAGCTCCACGGGACTAATTTACGGTGAGCAGTTCTTC
CDR3aa: CASSSTGLIYGEQFF

abundance: -
d_gene: -
v_gene: TRBV4-3
j_gene: TRBJ1-3
CDR3nt: TGCGCCAGCAGCCGGACGGTCGGGGAAACTGGAAACACCATATATTTT
CDR3aa: CASSRTVGETGNTIYF

abundance: -
d_gene: TRBD1
v_gene: TRBV7-6
j_gene: TRBJ2-1
CDR3nt: TGTGCCAGCAGCTTAGTTACCGGGACAGGGTACAATGAGCAGTTCTTC
CDR3aa: CASSLVTGTGYNEQFF

abundance: -
d_gene: -
v_gene: TRBV7-9
j_gene: TRBJ1-1
CDR3nt: TGTGCCAGCAGCTTAAGACTCTCTGGCACTGAAGCTTTCTTT
CDR3aa: CASSLRLSGTEAFF

abundance: -
d_gene: -
v_gene: TRBV19
j_gene: TRBJ2-2
CDR3nt: TGTGCCAGTAGTACTAGCGCAAACACCGGGGAGCTGTTTTTT
CDR3aa: CASSTSANTGELFF

abundance: -
d_gene: -
v_gene: TRBV7-9
j_gene: TRBJ2-5
CDR3nt: TGTGCCAGCACCACCACGGGAGAGACCCAGTACTTC
CDR3aa: CASTTTGETQYF

abundance: -
d_gene: TRBD2
v_gene: TRBV6-5
j_gene: TRBJ2-1
CDR3nt: TGTGCCAGCGGCAAACTAGCGGACCCTGACAATGAGCAGTTCTTC
CDR3aa: CASGKLADPDNEQFF

abundance: -
d_gene: TRBD1
v_gene: TRBV12-3/TRBV12-4
j_gene: TRBJ1-1
CDR3nt: TGTGCCAGCAGAAAACAGGGGAGCCCCTATTCTTTCTTT
CDR3aa: CASRKQGSPYSFF

abundance: -
d_gene: -
v_gene: TRBV18
j_gene: TRBJ1-1
CDR3nt: TGTGCCAGCTCCACAGGTCTAGACACTGAAGCTTTCTTT
CDR3aa: CASSTGLDTEAFF

abundance: -
d_gene: TRBD2
v_gene: TRBV5-4
j_gene: TRBJ2-1
CDR3nt: TGTGCCAGCAGCTTGGAGCGGGAGAAATCCGGCGAGCAGTTCTTC
CDR3aa: CASSLEREKSGEQFF

abundance: -
d_gene: TRBD2
v_gene: TRBV5-1
j_gene: TRBJ2-2
CDR3nt: TGCGCCAGCAGCCTCACGGTAGCGGGAGCGGGGACCGGGGAGCTGTTTTTT
CDR3aa: CASSLTVAGAGTGELFF

abundance: -
d_gene: -
v_gene: TRBV30
j_gene: TRBJ2-1
CDR3nt: TGTGCCTGGAGTGTGGAGGATTACAATGAGCAGTTCTTC
CDR3aa: CAWSVEDYNEQFF

abundance: -
d_gene: TRBD2
v_gene: TRBV6-2/TRBV6-3
j_gene: TRBJ2-7
CDR3nt: TGTGCCAGCAGTTACTCGATAACTAGCGGATCCTACGAGCAGTACTTC
CDR3aa: CASSYSITSGSYEQYF

abundance: -
d_gene: TRBD1
v_gene: TRBV7-9
j_gene: TRBJ2-1
CDR3nt: TGTGCCAGCAGCCAACCGGGACAGGGATCCAATGAGCAGTTCTTC
CDR3aa: CASSQPGQGSNEQFF

abundance: -
d_gene: -
v_gene: TRBV5-8
j_gene: TRBJ2-6
CDR3nt: TGTGCCAGCAGCAGACGGGTGCTATCTAGCTCTGGGGCCAACGTCCTGACTTTC
CDR3aa: CASSRRVLSSSGANVLTF

abundance: -
d_gene: -
v_gene: TRBV4-3
j_gene: TRBJ1-2
CDR3nt: TGCGCCAGCAGCAAAGACAGTTTCTATGGCTACACCTTC
CDR3aa: CASSKDSFYGYTF

abundance: -
d_gene: TRBD2
v_gene: TRBV29-1
j_gene: TRBJ2-1
CDR3nt: TGCAGCGTTGACCTAGCGGGGCTGGGGAATGAGCAGTTCTTC
CDR3aa: CSVDLAGLGNEQFF

abundance: -
d_gene: TRBD2
v_gene: TRBV14
j_gene: TRBJ2-7
CDR3nt: TGTGCCAGCAGCCAGATAGCGGGGGGCACCTACGAGCAGTACTTC
CDR3aa: CASSQIAGGTYEQYF

abundance: once
d_gene: -
v_gene: TRBV6-5
j_gene: TRBJ1-2
CDR3nt: TGTGCCAGCAGTCAGCAGGACTATGGCTACACCTTC
CDR3aa: CASSQQDYGYTF

abundance: -
d_gene: -
v_gene: TRBV27
j_gene: TRBJ1-6
CDR3nt: TGTGCCAGCAGGGAAGACAGCTATAATTCACCCCTCCACTTT
CDR3aa: CASREDSYNSPLHF

abundance: -
d_gene: -
v_gene: TRBV5-6
j_gene: TRBJ2-7
CDR3nt: TGTGCCAGCAGCTTTAGTGGTAACCAACGCTACGAGCAGTACTTC
CDR3aa: CASSFSGNQRYEQYF

abundance: -
d_gene: -
v_gene: TRBV6-5
j_gene: TRBJ1-5
CDR3nt: TGTGCCAGCAGTTCCATTGGGGGGGCGAGCCAGCCCCAGCATTTT
CDR3aa: CASSSIGGASQPQHF

abundance: -
d_gene: -
v_gene: TRBV28
j_gene: TRBJ1-5
CDR3nt: TGTGCCAGCAGAGCAATTACTTGGACAGTTCTACAGCAGCCCCAGCATTTT
CDR3aa: CASRAITWTVLQQPQHF

abundance: -
d_gene: -
v_gene: TRBV30
j_gene: TRBJ2-7
CDR3nt: TGTGCCTGGAGCCCTCAGGGCTACGAGCAGTACTTC
CDR3aa: CAWSPQGYEQYF

abundance: once
d_gene: TRBD1
v_gene: TRBV7-3
j_gene: TRBJ2-7
CDR3nt: TGTGCCAGCAGCCTAGCTCAGGGGGCCGCCTACGAGCAGTACTTC
CDR3aa: CASSLAQGAAYEQYF

abundance: -
d_gene: -
v_gene: TRBV28
j_gene: TRBJ2-7
CDR3nt: TGTGCCAGCCAAGGCGGGTCCTGGGACGAGCAGTACTTC
CDR3aa: CASQGGSWDEQYF